This TCR beta chain was sequenced during a study of T cells in Graves' hyperthyroidism and ophthalmopathy. V lost 5 bases to trimming and J lost 3 bases, with 13 bases between them. The CDR3 sequence is 15 residues long. The germline V gene encodes CDR1 MDHEN and CDR2 SYDVKM. TCR beta CDR3 regions were amplified from RNA transcripts. A set of HTBI primers served as the primers for a first-round RT-PCR of the TCR CDR3. TCRdb re-analysed the multiplex PCR reads in MiXCR, keeping a single row per CDR3 protein. This sample carries some 360,000 distinct CDR3 sequences, over 15% of them seen once, and the ten largest clones take about 14%.

The chain joins TRBV28 to TRBJ2-2; weak D call: TRBD2 (5 bases). This TCR derives from a woman aged 35 to 49 with Graves' ophthalmopathy. Material for sequencing was blood. The CDR3 sequence: CASSLIRLHTGELFF. The CDR3 nucleotides read TGTGCCAGCAGTCTAATACGACTACACACCGGGGAGCTGTTTTTT.